Following are 9 T cell receptor beta chains from one sample sequenced in a study of patients and donors after allogeneic stem cell transplantation. TCRdb reprocessed the RT-PCR reads via MiXCR and lists one record per CDR3 protein. The repertoire holds more than 850,000 distinct CDR3 sequences, with about 20% as singletons. Sequenced: blood, either unsorted or a sorted T cell fraction (not recorded which). Receptors were obtained from a human donor who was either an allogeneic HSCT recipient or a stem cell or donor lymphocyte infusion donor (not recorded which). It is not recorded whose cells these are; they may come from a transplant donor.

This clonotype was detected only a few times. The rearrangement joins TRBV11-3 to TRBJ2-3; TRBD2 agrees at 7 bases. The germline V gene encodes CDR1 SGHNT and CDR2 YENEEA. The CDR3 runs 16 residues. The J segment lost 6 bases and the V segment lost 5 bases, leaving 14 bases of the junction unmatched. The CDR3 nucleotides are TGTGCCAGCAGCCACTCATGGGGGGAGGGTACGGATACGCAGTATTTT. Its translation: CASSHSWGEGTDTQYF.

This clonotype was recorded at least ten times. V is TRBV12-3 or TRBV12-4 and J is TRBJ2-1; 10 bases align to TRBD2. The CDR3 contains 16 residues. Trimming cost V 1 base and J 4 bases; bases outside gene matches: 4. The CDR3 DNA reads as TGTGCCAGCAGTTTAGTGGTAGCGGGAGGTTACAATGAGCAGTTCTTC. This codes for CASSLVVAGGYNEQFF.

This sequence joins TRBV29-1 and TRBJ2-7, with D maybe TRBD1 (7 bases). Between the trimmed V and J ends, which lost 1 base and 7 bases, there was a span of 20 bases. Per the germline V gene, CDR1 is SQVTM and CDR2 is ANQGSEA. The CDR3 contains 15 residues. The CDR3 reads CSVEGPDRLGGEQYF. CDR3 DNA: TGCAGCGTTGAAGGTCCGGACAGGTTAGGGGGGGAGCAGTACTTC.

J is TRBJ2-7 and V is TRBV12-3 or TRBV12-4, with 15 bases aligning to TRBD2. The CDR3 covers 17 residues. With V trimmed by 4 bases and J by 6 bases, 10 bases remained unmatched. DNA for the CDR3: TGTGCCAGCAGTTCACCGGGACTAGCGGGAGGTACCGTCGAGCAGTACTTC. Amino acids: CASSSPGLAGGTVEQYF.

This clonotype showed up just a few times. The V gene is TRBV11-2, the J gene TRBJ2-3; perhaps D is TRBD1 or TRBD2 (5 bases each). Germline-derived CDR1 and CDR2 are SGHAT and FQNNGV. Trimming took off 5 bases at V and 1 base at J, with 13 bases between the two ends. This CDR3 region has 15 residues. In DNA, the CDR3 is TGTGCCAGCAGCAATTACGGGGACGGCACAGATACGCAGTATTTT. This translates into CASSNYGDGTDTQYF.

V is TRBV2 and J is TRBJ2-5; 13 bases map to TRBD2. Germline CDR1 is SNHLY and CDR2 is FYNNEI. This CDR3 comprises 16 residues. Germline trimming cut 7 bases from V and 4 bases from J; bases unmatched to any gene: 9. The chain's CDR3 is CASKETSGRKGETQYF. The CDR3 coding sequence is TGTGCCAGCAAGGAGACTAGCGGGAGGAAGGGAGAGACCCAGTACTTC.

A few counts support this clonotype. The rearrangement joins TRBV20-1 to TRBJ1-1, with a tentative D call TRBD1 (6 bases). The CDR3 contains 17 residues. From germline, CDR1 is DFQATT and CDR2 SNEGSKA (reference sequence). Deletions cut 2 bases from V and 1 base from J, with 20 bases between. The DNA of the CDR3 is TGCAGTGCTAGACTCCCGGTAGGGGGACAAAGGAACACTGAAGCTTTCTTT. Translating gives CSARLPVGGQRNTEAFF.

This clonotype has more than one count but fewer than ten. The CDR3 coding sequence is TGTGCCAGCAGCCAAGAGGTCCAGCGGGCGTACAATGAGCAGTTCTTC. As protein: CASSQEVQRAYNEQFF. The rearrangement uses TRBV3-1 and TRBJ2-1, with D possibly being TRBD2 (6 bases). The germline V gene encodes CDR1 LGHDT and CDR2 YNNKEL (reference sequence). CDR3 length: 16 residues. Deletions cut 0 bases from V and 4 bases from J, with 13 bases between.

This clonotype was recorded a few times. The V gene is TRBV15, the J gene TRBJ1-5, with 9 bases that match TRBD1. The germline V gene encodes CDR1 LNHNV and CDR2 YYDKDF (reference sequence). The CDR3 consists of 14 residues. Trimming took 6 bases from V and 7 from J; bases not matched to a gene: 7. The CDR3 protein is CATRGTGQDQPQHF. The CDR3 DNA reads TGTGCCACCAGAGGGACAGGGCAGGACCAGCCCCAGCATTTT. Full variable domain (remainder filled in from reference TRBV15 and TRBJ1-5): DAMVIQNPRYQVTQFGKPVTLSCSQTLNHNVMYWYQQKSSQAPKLLFHYYDKDFNNEADTPDNFQSRRPNTSFCFLDIRSPGLGDTAMYLCATRGTGQDQPQHFGDGTRLSIL.